Listed below are T cell receptor beta chains from one sample, sequenced in a study of blood T cell repertoires in COVID-19. Assay used: immunoSEQ multiplex PCR; TCRdb lists only in-frame clones, some missing. The table includes approximately 24,000 clones, approximately 86% detected once. The sequenced material came from peripheral blood. The source of these receptors is a human donor in a cohort sampled during active COVID-19. CDR3s leave out the opening cysteine and the closing phenylalanine or tryptophan. The order of the fields is J gene, V gene, clone size, CDR3 protein. Only part of the rows carry a size: once, few, many, or a class if the clone is expanded.

>TRBJ2-7|TRBV7-2|.
ASSYLLGTAYEQY
>TRBJ2-5|TRBV11-3|.
ASSFGGDGGETQY
>TRBJ2-7|TRBV5-8|.
ASSPTGGFSYEQY
>TRBJ2-4|TRBV18|.
ASSPQGSRDIQY
>TRBJ2-7|TRBV7-2|.
ASTVLATGRVYEQY
>TRBJ2-7|TRBV3-1/TRBV3-2|.
ASRPLRRDSSNEQY
>TRBJ2-1|TRBV9|.
ASSFDRSSYNEQF
>TRBJ1-1|TRBV6-5|.
ASTPPTGVATEAF
>TRBJ1-5|TRBV10-3|.
AISDSDRGYQPQH
>TRBJ2-2|TRBV30|.
AWRAGTSLNTGELF
>TRBJ2-7|TRBV20-1|.
SASGDRGSQSYEQY
>TRBJ2-3|TRBV4-3|.
ASSHASSRNTQY
>TRBJ1-1|TRBV11-3|.
ASSLGPNREAF
>TRBJ2-7|TRBV3-1/TRBV3-2|.
ASSRTSSSWYEGEQY
>TRBJ2-7|TRBV28|once
ASSLGGQGSYEQY
>TRBJ2-5|TRBV7-2|.
ASSRYRAGASKYGETQY
>TRBJ1-5|TRBV6-5|.
ASNWEQGVSQPQH
>TRBJ2-5|TRBV9|.
ASSPGPGRQETQY
>TRBJ1-5|TRBV30|.
AWSVKGNNQPQH
>TRBJ2-7|TRBV13|.
ASSQLGGTGLYEQY
>TRBJ2-7|TRBV5-1|.
ASSLAGAGGEQY
>TRBJ2-5|TRBV10-3|.
AAGAGLNQETQY
>TRBJ2-7|TRBV7-9|.
ASSWEGVAYEQY
>TRBJ1-1|TRBV11-2|.
ASSFIEGNTEAF
>TRBJ2-2|TRBV19|.
ASRRGLSTGELF
>TRBJ1-5|TRBV5-6|.
ASSLVRNSNQPQH
>TRBJ2-2|TRBV6-5|.
ASSYGRVGTGELF
>TRBJ1-5|TRBV28|.
ASSPAGTGDNQPQH
>TRBJ2-5|TRBV11-2|.
ASSRGQGETQY
>TRBJ1-2|TRBV2|.
ASRDQGRLGGYT
>TRBJ2-1|TRBV20-1|once
SATDNEQF
>TRBJ2-5|TRBV18|.
ASSPSTSSRGTQY
>TRBJ2-7|TRBV6-2/TRBV6-3|medium-sized
ASSPSNNEQY
>TRBJ2-2|TRBV11-2|.
ASGLGRALTGELF
>TRBJ2-7|TRBV7-9|.
ASSPGLAFSSYEQY